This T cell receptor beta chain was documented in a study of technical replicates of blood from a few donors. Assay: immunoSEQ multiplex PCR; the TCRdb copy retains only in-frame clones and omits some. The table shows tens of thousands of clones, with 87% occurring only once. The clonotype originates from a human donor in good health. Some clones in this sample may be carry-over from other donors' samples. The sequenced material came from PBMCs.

Written as DNA, the CDR3 is TGTGCCAGCAGTACCGGGACTAGCGCTCCCAATGAGCAGTTCTTC. This translates into CASSTGTSAPNEQFF. The chain links TRBV6-4 to TRBJ2-1; TRBD2 matches at 10 bases. CDR1 is MRHNA and CDR2 is SNTAGT in the germline V gene. With V trimmed by 5 bases and J by 6 bases, 7 bases remained unmatched. The CDR3 runs 15 residues.